The present T cell receptor (beta chain) was sequenced within a study of PD-L1 blockade in urothelial cancer. The time point here: peripheral blood 6 weeks after treatment start. This clone is a singleton in its sample. Clones were sequenced by immunoSEQ multiplex PCR, and TCRdb holds only the in-frame ones, with some missing. The sample lists approximately 110,000 clones, approximately 90% seen once, with around 4% in the top ten. The germline gives CDR1 SGHRS, CDR2 YFSETQ. Trimming took 0 bases from V and 7 from J, leaving 14 bases between them. The CDR3 is 15 amino acids. The V call is TRBV5-1, the J call TRBJ2-1; D perhaps matches TRBD2 (6 bases). The receptor's source is a man aged 55 to 70 with urothelial cancer. The source was PBMCs, collected around atezolizumab (anti-PD-L1) treatment. This CDR3 reads CASSLGVGRGNEQFF. The CDR3 DNA follows: TGCGCCAGCAGCTTGGGGGTTGGCCGGGGGAATGAGCAGTTCTTC.